Sequencing of this T cell receptor (beta chain) was carried out in a study of blood T cell repertoires in COVID-19. Study overall: Sites in the United States, Italy and Spain provided acute and convalescent COVID-19 samples. T cells, B-cell-depleted T cells, or PBMCs provided the cDNA or gDNA that served as material.

The germline V gene encodes CDR1 MNHEY and CDR2 SMNVEV (reference sequence). There are 13 residues in the CDR3. The V and J ends lost 2 bases and 6 bases respectively, with 8 bases between them. In the original processing: Amplification with reference gene primers provided the estimates of nucleated cell counts. Libraries were prepared by immunoSEQ multiplex PCR; TCRdb keeps only in-frame clonotypes and omits some of them. V, J and clone size reflect that table, while D and trimming were determined from the DNA. This sample has approximately 200,000 clones, with 85% found just once. The specimen was peripheral blood. V is TRBV27 and J is TRBJ1-5, with no clear D. The TCR was taken from a man aged 45 to 65 who had recovered from COVID-19. The CDR3 nucleotides are TGTGCCAGCAGTTTAACTCAGGCTCAGCCCCAGCATTTT. Translation gives CASSLTQAQPQHF.